A selection of T cell receptor beta chains follows, all from one sample in a study of blood T cell repertoires in COVID-19. Assay: immunoSEQ multiplex PCR; the TCRdb copy retains only in-frame clones and omits some. The sample records around 280,000 clones, 85% to 90% being singletons. Sequences were obtained from peripheral blood. All receptors derive from a woman younger than 45 with COVID-19, enrolled during active disease. CDR3s include the opening cysteine and the closing phenylalanine or tryptophan. A D gene is named only where the DNA matches it firmly. For some rows the clone size is stated as once, few or many, or as a class when expanded; others skip it.

NA,TRBJ2-3,TRBV2,NA,TGTGCCAGCATGGGGCAGGGTGGGCTTACAGATACGCAGTATTTT,CASMGQGGLTDTQYF
once,TRBJ1-5,TRBV28,TRBD1,TGTGCCAGCAGTCTGAAGGGACAGGGAAATCAGCCCCAGCATTTT,CASSLKGQGNQPQHF
NA,TRBJ2-7,TRBV28,TRBD1,TGTGCCAGCAGGTTAAGGACTAGGGACAGGGGGTACGAGCAGTACTTC,CASRLRTRDRGYEQYF
NA,TRBJ2-7,TRBV19,NA,TGTGCCAGTAGCTCCCGGGGAGGACGCTACGAGCAGTACTTC,CASSSRGGRYEQYF
NA,TRBJ2-1,TRBV27,TRBD1,TGTGCCAGCAGTGACGACAGGGACATGGCCTACAATGAGCAGTTCTTC,CASSDDRDMAYNEQFF
NA,TRBJ1-5,TRBV2,TRBD1,TGTGCCAGCAGTGGGTCGACAGGGGTCCAGCCCCAGCATTTT,CASSGSTGVQPQHF
NA,TRBJ1-4,TRBV12-3/TRBV12-4,NA,TGTGCCAGCAGTTTGGGGGAGGCTGAAAAACTGTTTTTT,CASSLGEAEKLFF
NA,TRBJ2-7,TRBV6-5,TRBD1,TGTGCCAGCAGTTACTGGGACAGCTACGAGCAGTACTTC,CASSYWDSYEQYF
NA,TRBJ1-5,TRBV27,TRBD1,TGTGCCAGCAGCCTTAGATTTTCGGGACAGGGGGATCAGCCCCAGCATTTT,CASSLRFSGQGDQPQHF
few,TRBJ1-1,TRBV10-2,TRBD1,TGCGCCAGTCGAAGACAGGGGAACACTGAAGCTTTCTTT,CASRRQGNTEAFF
NA,TRBJ1-1,TRBV24-1,TRBD1,TGTGCCACCAGTGACCCCGGACAGGGTAAGACTGAAGCTTTCTTT,CATSDPGQGKTEAFF
NA,TRBJ1-6,TRBV28,TRBD1,TGTGCCAGCAGCTCGTCCGGGACAGGAAATTCACCCCTCCACTTT,CASSSSGTGNSPLHF
NA,TRBJ2-4,TRBV28,TRBD1,TGTGCCAGCAATCGCTCGGACAGGGTTAATCAGTACTTC,CASNRSDRVNQYF
once,TRBJ2-1,TRBV13,TRBD2,TGTGCCAGCAGCCAAAGGACTAGCGGGGGGCCTGCCTACAATGAGCAGTTCTTC,CASSQRTSGGPAYNEQFF
NA,TRBJ2-3,TRBV27,TRBD1,TGTGCCAGCAGTTTAAGACAGGGGGGATCAACGCAGTATTTT,CASSLRQGGSTQYF
once,TRBJ2-3,TRBV7-9,NA,TGTGCCATCCCCGTACAGGACCGGACAGATACGCAGTATTTT,CAIPVQDRTDTQYF
NA,TRBJ2-7,TRBV15,NA,TGTGCCACCAGCAGTTTGAGGATGCTGGAGCAGTACTTC,CATSSLRMLEQYF
NA,TRBJ2-2,TRBV5-4,NA,TGTGCCAGCAGCTTAGAGGCGGCGGGTTTGAACACCGGGGAGCTGTTTTTT,CASSLEAAGLNTGELFF
many,TRBJ1-5,TRBV6-5,NA,TGTGCCAGCAGTTACGTCGGGCCCAGGGCTGGTCAGCCCCAGCATTTT,CASSYVGPRAGQPQHF
NA,TRBJ2-2,TRBV29-1,NA,TGCAGCGCGGGGGATCGGCGGGGCTACGGGGAGCTGTTTTTT,CSAGDRRGYGELFF
once,TRBJ1-2,TRBV5-1,NA,TGCGCCAGCAGCTTGGCCTTTAGTCGTATACGGTCCTATGGCTACACCTTC,CASSLAFSRIRSYGYTF
NA,TRBJ1-1,TRBV3-1/TRBV3-2,NA,TGTGCCAGCAGCCGACAAGGGGGCACTGAAGCTTTCTTT,CASSRQGGTEAFF
NA,TRBJ2-7,TRBV6-6,NA,TGTGCCAGCATAGACAGTTTAAGCTACGAGCAGTACTTC,CASIDSLSYEQYF
NA,TRBJ1-5,TRBV12-3/TRBV12-4,NA,TGTGCCAGCAGTTCTACAGCGGATCAGCCCCAGCATTTT,CASSSTADQPQHF
NA,TRBJ2-3,TRBV9,TRBD1,TGTGCCAGCAGCCTAGGGACAGGGACAGATACGCAGTATTTT,CASSLGTGTDTQYF
NA,TRBJ2-5,TRBV5-1,TRBD2,TGCGCCAGCAGCCCACGGACTAGCGGGAGAACTCGGGGAGAGACCCAGTACTTC,CASSPRTSGRTRGETQYF
NA,TRBJ2-5,TRBV11-2,TRBD2,TGTGCCAGCAGCCCCGGACTAGCGGGGGGCCAAGAGACCCAGTACTTC,CASSPGLAGGQETQYF
NA,TRBJ1-5,TRBV19,TRBD1,TGTGCCAGTAGTAGCCCGGGACAGGGGGCTGGAGTGCATCAGCCCCAGCATTTT,CASSSPGQGAGVHQPQHF
NA,TRBJ1-1,TRBV3-1/TRBV3-2,NA,TGTGCCAGCAGCCAAGTAAACCAACAGGGCGCGGGTACTGAAGCTTTCTTT,CASSQVNQQGAGTEAFF
NA,TRBJ2-2,TRBV3-1/TRBV3-2,TRBD2,TGTGCCAGCAGCCTCCCGGGTTGGGGGGGGAACACCGGGGAGCTGTTTTTT,CASSLPGWGGNTGELFF
NA,TRBJ1-2,TRBV28,NA,TGTGCCAGCAGTTTGCGGGGGGGCTATGGCTACACCTTC,CASSLRGGYGYTF
NA,TRBJ2-2,TRBV6-1,TRBD2,TGTGCCAGCAGTGGGGGACTAGCTTTGAACACCGGGGAGCTGTTTTTT,CASSGGLALNTGELFF
NA,TRBJ1-1,TRBV5-1,TRBD1,TGCGCCAGCCGCGACCGGGACAGAGATCGCACTGAAGCTTTCTTT,CASRDRDRDRTEAFF
NA,TRBJ1-2,TRBV9,TRBD1,TGTGCCAGCAGCGCCGTACAGGGGGCGGAAGGCTACACCTTC,CASSAVQGAEGYTF
NA,TRBJ2-1,TRBV4-1,NA,TGCGCCAGCAGCCCTGCGCCAAGCTCCTACAATGAGCAGTTCTTC,CASSPAPSSYNEQFF
NA,TRBJ2-1,TRBV2,NA,TGTGCCAGCAAAGGGGGACACTACAATGAGCAGTTCTTC,CASKGGHYNEQFF
NA,TRBJ1-2,TRBV2,TRBD1,TGTGCCAGCGCCATCCAGGGGGCACCCTATGGCTACACCTTC,CASAIQGAPYGYTF
NA,TRBJ2-7,TRBV5-4,TRBD1,TGTGCCAGCAGCTCTAACAGGGGCTACGAGCAGTACTTC,CASSSNRGYEQYF
NA,TRBJ1-4,TRBV10-3,NA,TGTGCCATCAGTGACACCGGACAGCTAAGTAATGAAAAACTGTTTTTT,CAISDTGQLSNEKLFF
once,TRBJ2-3,TRBV5-1,NA,TGCGCCAGCAGCTTGCGCGGTTACATCACAGATACGCAGTATTTT,CASSLRGYITDTQYF
NA,TRBJ1-3,TRBV5-1,TRBD1,TGCGCCAGCAGCTTAGGGACAGATGGAAACACCATATATTTT,CASSLGTDGNTIYF
once,TRBJ1-4,TRBV28,NA,TGTGCCAGCAGTAAAACAGATTCGATGGAAAAACTGTTTTTT,CASSKTDSMEKLFF
NA,TRBJ2-2,TRBV3-1/TRBV3-2,TRBD1,TGTGCCAGCAGACTTTGGGACAGGGGGATAACCGGGGAGCTGTTTTTT,CASRLWDRGITGELFF
NA,TRBJ1-6,TRBV2,TRBD1,TGTGCCAGCAGGGGAGGACAGGGAGCACCCCTCCACTTT,CASRGGQGAPLHF
NA,TRBJ1-1,TRBV6-5,NA,TGTGCCAGTCGGCAAGCCGGGACTGGGACTGAAGCTTTCTTT,CASRQAGTGTEAFF